These 6 T cell receptor beta chains were sequenced from one sample in a study of early T cells in non-severe SARS-CoV-2 infection (dated by TCRdb to the early 2020s). The library came from 5' RACE. Sequencing was carried out with a NextSeq 500. The raw public data were reprocessed by TCRdb itself: fastp quality trimming at Q25, MiXCR clonotype calling, in-frame beta chains only. Every entry covers one CDR3 protein and lists the most common genes and DNA from its rows. The sample table lists more than 80,000 distinct CDR3 sequences, roughly 15% of them with a count of one. The ten top clones hold 1.4% of the sample. What was sequenced was whole blood. Source of these receptors: an adult who was a healthcare worker with PCR-confirmed SARS-CoV-2 infection or an uninfected control (not recorded which).

The chain joins TRBV14 to TRBJ2-7; possible D gene TRBD2, 5 bases. V gave up 3 bases and J gave up 3 bases, with 12 bases separating them. CDR1 is SGHDN, CDR2 FVKESK, per germline. The CDR3 totals 14 residues. The CDR3 nucleotides are TGTGCCAGCAGCCAGGGCGGGCGAGACTACGAGCAGTACTTC. It translates to CASSQGGRDYEQYF.

The chain uses TRBV11-2 and TRBJ1-2; maybe TRBD1 (5 bases). The ends were cut back, 1 base at V and 7 bases at J, with 10 bases in the middle. This CDR3 contains 13 residues. The germline V gene has CDR1 SGHAT and CDR2 FQNNGV. The CDR3 DNA reads as TGTGCCAGCAGCTTAGGGGCTGGGGCTGGCTACACCTTC. It is translated as CASSLGAGAGYTF.

Ten or more counts support this clonotype. J is TRBJ1-3 and V is TRBV6-5, with D hard to call. CDR1 and CDR2 (germline): MNHEY, SVGAGI. This CDR3 spans 16 amino acids. Trimming took 3 bases from V and 0 from J, leaving 12 bases between them. The DNA of the CDR3 is TGTGCCAGCAGTTATCGGGCTTGGGGCTCTGGAAACACCATATATTTT. Translated: CASSYRAWGSGNTIYF.

This clonotype was detected many times. The chain links TRBV29-1 to TRBJ1-2, with D perhaps TRBD1 (5 bases). This CDR3 comprises 13 residues. Per germline, CDR1 SQVTM and CDR2 ANQGSEA. V was cut by 7 bases and J by 4 bases, with 16 bases left in between. The CDR3 region has the DNA TGCAGCGGGGGGGACTCCCAAGGCTATGGCTACACCTTC. It codes for CSGGDSQGYGYTF. The entire variable domain, with the rest obtained from reference TRBV29-1 and TRBJ1-2, is as follows: SAVISQKPSRDICQRGTSLTIQCQVDSQVTMMFWYRQQPGQSLTLIATANQGSEATYESGFVIDKFPISRPNLTFSTLTVSNMSPEDSSIYLCSGGDSQGYGYTFGSGTRLTVV.

This chain links TRBV30 with TRBJ1-1; D is perhaps TRBD1 (5 bases). V gave up 3 bases and J gave up 0 bases, with 23 bases separating them. The CDR3 contains 18 residues. Germline CDR1 reads GTSNPN; CDR2 reads SVGIG (reference sequence). Here the CDR3 DNA reads TGTGCCTGGAGCGCCACCCGGGGGGGTACGGACATGAACACTGAAGCTTTCTTT. This encodes CAWSATRGGTDMNTEAFF.

This chain uses TRBV6-1 with TRBJ2-2; the D gene could be TRBD1 or TRBD2 (5 bases each). Germline V gives CDR1 MNHNS, CDR2 SASEGT. The CDR3 is 15 amino acids. The germline V and J ends were trimmed by 10 bases and 4 bases, with 19 bases remaining between them. CDR3 in DNA: TGTGCCATCCTGGGGCCGGCCCGGGGCACCGGGGAGCTGTTTTTT. Amino acids: CAILGPARGTGELFF.